In this sample, the clone carrying this T cell receptor (beta chain) turned up once. The antigen remains undetermined. These data belong to a study of T cell responses to AZD1222 COVID-19 vaccine. The study, taken as a whole, reports: Regions left unmutated in variants are reportedly the target of nearly half of spike-specific TCRs.

V lost 3 bases and J 2 bases, leaving 14 bases between the germline ends. CDR1 MNHEY and CDR2 SVGEGT come from the germline V gene. There are 15 residues in the CDR3. Sequenced by immunoSEQ multiplex PCR; TCRdb stores in-frame clones only, minus some. The sample lists under 150,000 clones; about 89% were seen once. The chain couples TRBV6-2 or TRBV6-3 to TRBJ2-7, with D maybe TRBD1 (6 bases). The sequencing here drew on peripheral blood, taken on day 0 of MenACWY control vaccination. This sequence originates from an adult in good health. The CDR3 nucleotides are TGTGCCAGCAGTTATAGTCTTCGGACAGCCTACGAGCAGTACTTC. Amino acid sequence: CASSYSLRTAYEQYF.